The 19 T cell receptor beta chains listed next were all sequenced from one sample in a study of regulatory T cells in long-lasting Graves disease. Building of the TCR beta libraries involved iRepertoire HTBI primers and Arm-PCR of CDR3 regions. One entry per CDR3 protein, called by TCRdb with MiXCR from the multiplex PCR reads. The sample holds roughly 520,000 distinct CDR3 sequences, about 12% seen once. Time point denoted: newly diagnosed GD, antithyroid drugs for less than 3 months. The TCR library used RNA extracted from PBMCs. A further study also used this sample, focusing on T cells in Graves' hyperthyroidism and ophthalmopathy.

Source: peripheral blood mononuclear cells (PBMCs), taken at new diagnosis, from a patient treated with antithyroid drugs. Source of these receptors: a woman aged 30 to 39 with Graves disease.

V and J are TRBV3-1 and TRBJ2-7; maybe TRBD1 (6 bases). This CDR3 spans 16 amino acids. The germline CDR1 and CDR2 sequences are LGHDT and YNNKEL (reference sequence). V was shortened by 0 bases and J by 2 bases, with 14 bases between the two germline ends. CDR3 sequence reads: CASSQDQGGLTYEQYF. In DNA form, the CDR3 reads TGTGCCAGCAGCCAAGATCAAGGGGGTCTAACCTACGAGCAGTACTTC.

The CDR3 nucleotides read TGTGCCAGCAGTTACTTCGGGGGTACCTCTGGAAACACCATATATTTT. Its translation: CASSYFGGTSGNTIYF. This sequence joins TRBV6-2 or TRBV6-3 and TRBJ1-3; a possible D gene is TRBD1 (5 bases). This CDR3 is built from 16 residues. The germline V gene has CDR1 MNHEY and CDR2 SVGEGT. Trimming left V 1 base short and J 0 bases short, with 10 bases between.

In this sample, this clonotype turned up many times. The chain joins TRBV10-3 to TRBJ2-1, with 8 bases aligning to TRBD1. Per germline, CDR1 ENHRY and CDR2 SYGVKD. V shed 6 bases, J shed 8 bases, and the junction held 6 bases outside the gene matches. This CDR3 region has 13 residues. CDR3 sequence (DNA): TGTGCCATCAGCCAGGGGGCGAGGGATGAGCAGTTCTTC. Its translation: CAISQGARDEQFF.

In this sample, this clonotype turned up a few times. This may arise from a read error, as a much more abundant clone is one base away. The CDR3 is CSALTPWGSYNEQFF. CDR3 bases: TGCAGCGCTCTAACGCCCTGGGGCTCCTACAATGAGCAGTTCTTC. V usage is TRBV29-1 and J usage is TRBJ2-1, with D hard to call. With 7 bases removed from V and 0 bases from J, the gap between germline ends came to 16 bases. The CDR3 covers 15 residues. Germline lookup yields CDR1 SQVTM and CDR2 ANQGSEA.

This clonotype was picked up many times. The chain has TRBV20-1 and TRBJ2-1; D may match TRBD1 or TRBD2 (5 bases each). V dropped 2 bases and J dropped 8 bases, with 16 bases sitting between them. The CDR3 sequence is 14 residues long. Germline V gene lookup returns CDR1 DFQATT and CDR2 SNEGSKA (reference sequence). The CDR3 region is CSARHHYRGDEQFF. CDR3 nucleotides: TGCAGTGCTAGACACCATTATCGGGGCGATGAGCAGTTCTTC.

The chain combines TRBV28 with TRBJ1-5; TRBD1 is a possible D gene (5 bases). The germline V gene has CDR1 MDHEN and CDR2 SYDVKM. The CDR3 extends over 14 amino acids. Trimming removed 1 base at V and 6 bases at J, with 10 bases between. CDR3 loop: CASSLYSGAQPQHF. The CDR3 DNA sequence: TGTGCCAGCAGTTTATATTCCGGGGCTCAGCCCCAGCATTTT.

The chain links TRBV6-1 to TRBJ2-7, with no clear D. Trimming took 4 bases from V and 2 from J, leaving 9 bases between them. Germline V gene data show CDR1 as MNHNS and CDR2 as SASEGT. The CDR3 has 13 amino acids. Written as DNA, the CDR3 is TGTGCCAGCAGTGGGACCAGTACCTACGAGCAGTACTTC. Its protein is CASSGTSTYEQYF.

The chain combines TRBV10-1 with TRBJ2-2; 11 positions match TRBD2. The CDR3 is 19 amino acids. The germline gives CDR1 WNHNN, CDR2 SYGVQD (reference sequence). The V segment lost 0 bases and the J segment 2 bases; nucleotides outside the gene matches: 8. The CDR3 coding sequence is TGCGCCAGCAGTGAGTCGAGACTAGCGGGGAAAATAAACACCGGGGAGCTGTTTTTT. It specifies CASSESRLAGKINTGELFF.

V gene TRBV29-1 combines with J gene TRBJ1-5, with 10 bases matching TRBD1. V shed 6 bases and J 7 bases; nucleotides not matched to a gene: 6. The CDR3 runs to 13 residues. Germline values: CDR1 SQVTM, CDR2 ANQGSEA. The CDR3 protein is CSVTGGPQQPQHF. For the CDR3, the DNA is TGCAGCGTGACAGGGGGCCCGCAACAGCCCCAGCATTTT.

The chain employs TRBV20-1 and TRBJ2-7, with 7 nucleotides matching TRBD2. With V trimmed by 5 bases and J by 4 bases, 17 bases remained unmatched. The germline gives CDR1 DFQATT, CDR2 SNEGSKA (reference sequence). CDR3 length: 16 amino acids. This CDR3 reads CSARRDYFSSGYEQYF. CDR3 nucleotide sequence: TGCAGTGCTCGCCGGGACTATTTTTCTTCGGGTTACGAGCAGTACTTC.

This clonotype was seen a few times. Germline is not matched at one junction end, which may reflect a read error. The V call is TRBV18, the J call TRBJ2-7, with 12 bases lining up with TRBD1. Germline V lookup: CDR1 KGHSH, CDR2 LQKENI. The CDR3 spans 15 residues. Here the CDR3 reads CASSAGTGGATEHYF. CDR3 in DNA: TGTGCCAGCTCAGCCGGGACAGGGGGCGCGACCGAGCACTACTTC.

This clonotype showed up many times. The chain combines TRBV11-2 with TRBJ1-1; D is ambiguous. Germline V gene lookup returns CDR1 SGHAT and CDR2 FQNNGV. The germline V and J ends were trimmed by 0 bases and 4 bases, with 12 bases remaining between them. The CDR3 consists of 15 residues. For the CDR3, the DNA is TGTGCCAGCAGCTTAGAGAGTGGAAAGGGCACTGAAGCTTTCTTT. This translates into CASSLESGKGTEAFF. The full variable domain, its missing parts supplied by reference TRBV11-2 and TRBJ1-1, is EAGVAQSPRYKIIEKRQSVAFWCNPISGHATLYWYQQILGQGPKLLIQFQNNGVVDDSQLPKDRFSAERLKGVDSTLKIQPAKLEDSAVYLCASSLESGKGTEAFFGQGTRLTVV.

In the case of this clonotype: Germline and junction disagree at one end, which may indicate a read error. The chain has TRBV4-1 and TRBJ2-1; D is ambiguous. Looked up from germline, CDR1 is MGHRA and CDR2 is YSYEKL. The CDR3 sequence is 16 residues long. Here the CDR3 reads CASSLTPDPRVNEQFF. In DNA, the CDR3 is TGCGCTAGCAGCCTCACTCCAGATCCTCGCGTAAATGAGCAGTTCTTC.

This clonotype was seen many times. The chain combines TRBV10-3 with TRBJ1-1; perhaps TRBD1 as D (5 bases). The CDR3 totals 14 residues. Per the germline V gene, CDR1 is ENHRY and CDR2 is SYGVKD. V dropped 0 bases and J dropped 5 bases, with 10 bases sitting between them. Here the CDR3 reads CAISESVGGTEAFF. In DNA form, the CDR3 reads TGTGCCATCAGTGAGTCAGTCGGGGGAACTGAAGCTTTCTTT.

This clonotype was counted many times. This sequence joins TRBV3-1 and TRBJ2-5, with D possibly TRBD1 on 5 matching bases. Germline CDR1 reads LGHDT; CDR2 reads YNNKEL (reference sequence). V gave up 0 bases and J gave up 2 bases, with 10 bases separating them. The CDR3 covers 15 residues. This CDR3 reads CASSQDPDTQETQYF. The CDR3, as DNA: TGTGCCAGCAGCCAAGATCCGGACACACAAGAGACCCAGTACTTC.

There are many counts of this clonotype. Sequence at one end of the junction differs from germline and may be a read error. The CDR3 coding sequence is TGTACCAGCAGTGAACCTAATATCTACCAAGAGACCCAGTACTTC. It specifies CTSSEPNIYQETQYF. The chain couples TRBV2 to TRBJ2-5; D ambiguous. CDR1 is SNHLY and CDR2 is FYNNEI in the germline V gene. The CDR3 is 15 residues long.

This clonotype was recorded many times. The V and J genes are TRBV19 and TRBJ1-2; possibly TRBD1 for D (5 bases). CDR1 and CDR2 (germline): LNHDA, SQIVND (reference sequence). The CDR3 length is 15 residues. The V gene lost 3 bases and the J gene lost 8 bases, with 19 bases spanning the gap. CDR3 loop: CASSMGGRQVSGYTF. DNA for the CDR3: TGTGCCAGTAGTATGGGGGGTCGGCAGGTCAGCGGCTACACCTTC. Using reference TRBV19 and TRBJ1-2 for the parts outside the CDR3, the full variable domain is DGGITQSPKYLFRKEGQNVTLSCEQNLNHDAMYWYRQDPGQGLRLIYYSQIVNDFQKGDIAEGYSVSREKKESFPLTVTSAQKNPTAFYLCASSMGGRQVSGYTFGSGTRLTVV.

This clonotype occurred many times. V gene TRBV28 combines with J gene TRBJ2-7; 7 bases map to TRBD1. V shed 8 bases and J 1 base; nucleotides not matched to a gene: 11. CDR3 length: 15 residues. The V gene's germline CDR1 is MDHEN and CDR2 SYDVKM. Here the CDR3 reads CASVGRGKMSYEQYF. The DNA for the CDR3 is TGTGCCAGCGTGGGCAGGGGGAAAATGTCCTACGAGCAGTACTTC.

This clonotype has ten or more counts. V is TRBV28 and J is TRBJ2-7; 7 nucleotides align to TRBD2. There are 14 residues in the CDR3. Trimming at V came to 2 bases and at J to 7 bases, leaving 8 bases not matched to a gene. Germline assignment: CDR1 MDHEN and CDR2 SYDVKM. In nucleotides, the CDR3 is TGTGCCAGCAGTTTACGCCTAGCGGAGTGGGAGCAGTACTTC. Amino acids: CASSLRLAEWEQYF. The full variable domain, rest sourced from reference TRBV28 and TRBJ2-7, is DVKVTQSSRYLVKRTGEKVFLECVQDMDHENMFWYRQDPGLGLRLIYFSYDVKMKEKGDIPEGYSVSREKKERFSLILESASTNQTSMYLCASSLRLAEWEQYFGPGTRLTVT.